This T cell receptor beta chain was sequenced in a study of blood T cell repertoires in COVID-19. Study-wide background: Acute and convalescent COVID-19 specimens originated in the United States, Italy and Spain. Nucleic acid was either cDNA or gDNA, and it came from T cells, B-cell-depleted T cells, or PBMCs.

Enrolled during active infection, Seattle patients were then followed longitudinally. Trimming shortened V by 7 bases and J by 2 bases, and 21 bases separated the two germline ends. This CDR3 region has 17 residues. From germline, CDR1 is PRHDT and CDR2 FYEKMQ (reference sequence). The authors' processing: By means of reference gene primer amplification, nucleated cell counts were estimated. Data came from immunoSEQ multiplex PCR; TCRdb stores just in-frame clones and leaves some out. V, J and clone size are those of that table, while D and trimming were read from the DNA. Seen here are 450,000 or so clones, roughly 90% observed once, and the top ten hold about 0.91%.

This TCR derives from a man in his late teens or twenties with COVID-19, enrolled during active disease. The sequencing sample was made of peripheral blood. The V call is TRBV13, the J call TRBJ2-1; maybe TRBD1 (5 bases). The DNA for the CDR3 is TGTGCCAGCAATAAAGTTAAGGGGTTTAATGCCTACAATGAGCAGTTCTTC. This sequence encodes CASNKVKGFNAYNEQFF.